A single T cell receptor beta chain is shown here with its context. This clone's antigen is unknown. No quality values exist for individual bases; no much larger clone is one base distant. The label giving this sample's time point can be read as: about 28 days (+/-7) after the second vaccine dose. AZD1222 recipients given second doses at about 4 weeks or at about 12 weeks were pooled, since spike-specific TCR depth and breadth were not found to differ between the two schedules. The vaccinee samples were drawn from two UK trials, COV001 and COV002, one of which was a single-blind randomized controlled phase 2/3 trial testing AZD1222 (ChAdOx1 nCoV-19) in healthy adults. Trial participant PBMC samples were collected at day 0 and day 28 after the second dose for TCRbeta chain sequencing. The sample belongs to a study of T cell responses to AZD1222 COVID-19 vaccine (TCRdb year 2021). In terms of the full investigation: TCR sequencing was performed for roughly 250 trial participants, of whom 207 were given two doses of AZD1222 and approximately 25 were given two doses of MenACWY control vaccine. Trial participants were enrolled by age into subgroups of 18-55, 56-69 and 70-plus years, and around 140, 26 and 57 TCR-sequenced participants, respectively, were included in these subgroups. Points the paper makes about the study in general: Conclusions about previously exposed vaccinees are limited because only six or seven AZD1222 recipients were SARS-CoV-2 seropositive at baseline. Most participants were white British and females outnumbered males, and the authors suggested that clonal diversity may have been underestimated. The 56-69-year group was small, and its depth increase did not reach significance, likely because of low power. Because no day 14 peak-response samples were available, repertoires were characterized only after the peak T cell response. Reportedly, close to half of the unique spike-specific TCRs recognized epitopes lying outside the regions that are mutated in the B.1.351 and B.1.1.7 variants. After two AZD1222 doses, both the breadth and the depth of spike-specific TCRs were significantly higher than at day 0 and than in MenACWY recipients. The whole spike protein was spanned by vaccine-associated CD4 TCRs, and dominant responses were seen in regions 160-218 and 743-854.

The CDR3 regions of human TCRbeta chains were analyzed by immunosequencing. The original methods were these. Repertoire TCRs were matched against a reference library of SARS-CoV-2-specific TCRs generated with the MIRA antigen-specificity platform. Breadth meant the fraction of unique TCRs that were SARS-CoV-2-associated, whereas depth meant the fraction of total T cells that were SARS-CoV-2-associated. Each spike-specific TCR was assigned to its reactive spike region and to a CD4 or CD8 class using the MIRA data. Log10-transformed breadth and depth values were compared by one-way ANOVA with Sidak's multiple comparisons tests. The clones in this table, taken by TCRdb from immuneACCESS, are in-frame only. Not every clone is retained; where verified, under half of the shortfall comes from an unresolved V gene, and the cause of the rest is unknown. The DNA was the basis for D and trimming; V, J and clone size are from that table. The table for this sample lists more than 90,000 clones; around 85% of them were counted only once. The top ten clonotypes cover about 14% of the sample.

V is cut by 1 base and J by 0 bases, and the space between the germline ends is 7 bases. The germline V gene provides CDR1 MNHNS and CDR2 SASEGT. The CDR3 starts with the cysteine, ends with the phenylalanine, and has 14 residues. CDR3 DNA is the only sequence kept; it has 42 bases, read in frame from the first base. The receptor was derived from an adult who received the AZD1222 COVID-19 vaccine. The sample was peripheral blood, taken 28 days after the second AZD1222 dose. The V and J genes are TRBV6-1 and TRBJ2-7, with the D segment identity uncertain. The encoded CDR3 is CASSEGGISYEQYF. DNA sequence: TGTGCCAGCAGTGAAGGTGGGATCTCCTACGAGCAGTACTTC.